These 5 T cell receptor beta chains share one sample of origin, sequenced in a study of T cells in localized non-small cell lung cancer. TCRdb's copy holds only in-frame clones and misses some; the assay was immunoSEQ multiplex PCR. The table shows just under 80,000 clones, with over 75% occurring only once. This specimen was peripheral blood, taken before any cancer treatment. The receptors were sampled from a female donor over 55 with stage I lung adenocarcinoma.

The chain couples TRBV25-1 to TRBJ2-7, with D uncertain. Between the trimmed V and J ends, which lost 6 bases and 7 bases, there was a span of 10 bases. The CDR3 totals 11 residues. Germline V gene sequence: CDR1 MGHDK, CDR2 SYGVNS. This CDR3 reads CASRSGVEQYF. The CDR3 DNA follows: TGTGCCAGCAGAAGTGGTGTTGAGCAGTACTTC.

The chain couples TRBV19 to TRBJ2-1; 7 bases map to TRBD2. CDR3 length: 16 residues. The V gene's germline CDR1 is LNHDA and CDR2 SQIVND (reference sequence). V was clipped by 6 bases and J by 5 bases; unmatched bases: 13. The CDR3 sequence: CASSPGLSMANNEQFF. CDR3 bases: TGTGCCAGTAGCCCGGGACTATCAATGGCGAACAATGAGCAGTTCTTC.

The genes are TRBV28 and TRBJ1-2; D ambiguous. This CDR3 comprises 14 residues. The V gene lost 1 base and the J gene lost 0 bases, with 6 bases spanning the gap. Germline CDR1 reads MDHEN; CDR2 reads SYDVKM. The CDR3 here is CASSLSGSNYGYTF. The CDR3 DNA reads TGTGCCAGCAGTTTATCGGGGTCTAACTATGGCTACACCTTC.

J is TRBJ1-2 and V is TRBV6-5; D not resolved. This CDR3 is built from 13 residues. CDR1 and CDR2 from the germline V gene are MNHEY and SVGAGI. The V gene lost 7 bases and the J gene lost 2 bases, with 11 bases spanning the gap. The CDR3 sequence is CASTLGRNYGYTF. Written as DNA, the CDR3 is TGTGCCAGCACCTTAGGACGGAACTATGGCTACACCTTC.

J is TRBJ2-7 and V is TRBV10-3; D not resolved. The CDR3 runs 14 residues. CDR1 ENHRY and CDR2 SYGVKD come from the germline V gene. V was pared by 3 bases and J by 2 bases, with 11 bases between. The CDR3 region has the DNA TGTGCCATCAGTGACGTCACCCGGACCTACGAGCAGTACTTC. It codes for CAISDVTRTYEQYF.